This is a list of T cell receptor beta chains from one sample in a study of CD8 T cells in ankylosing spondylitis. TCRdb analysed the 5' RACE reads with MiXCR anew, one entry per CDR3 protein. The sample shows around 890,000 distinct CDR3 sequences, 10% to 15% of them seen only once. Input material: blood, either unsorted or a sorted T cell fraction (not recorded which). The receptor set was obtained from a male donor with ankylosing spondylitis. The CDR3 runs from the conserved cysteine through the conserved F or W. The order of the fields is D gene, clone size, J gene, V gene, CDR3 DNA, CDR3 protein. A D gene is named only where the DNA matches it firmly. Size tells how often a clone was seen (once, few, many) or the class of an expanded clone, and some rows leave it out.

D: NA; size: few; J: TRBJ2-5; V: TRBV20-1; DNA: TGCAGTGCTAGAGATGACTCCGTATGGGGGACCCAGTACTTC; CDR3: CSARDDSVWGTQYF
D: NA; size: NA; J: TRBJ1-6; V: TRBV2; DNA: TGTGCCAGCAGTGTACTTTGGACAGTTGCTAATTCACCCCTCCACTTT; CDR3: CASSVLWTVANSPLHF
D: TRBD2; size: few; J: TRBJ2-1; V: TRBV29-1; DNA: TGCAGCGTTGATCGGCTAGCGGGAGGGAGCTCCTACAATGAGCAGTTCTTC; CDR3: CSVDRLAGGSSYNEQFF
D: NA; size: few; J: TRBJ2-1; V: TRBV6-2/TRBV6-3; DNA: TGTGCCAGCGGGTTATTGGGGGGTAAGTGGCAGTTCTTC; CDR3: CASGLLGGKWQFF
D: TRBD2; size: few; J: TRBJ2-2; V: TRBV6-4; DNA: TGTGCCAGCAGTGGTAGCGGGACCACCGGGGAGCTGTTTTTT; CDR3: CASSGSGTTGELFF
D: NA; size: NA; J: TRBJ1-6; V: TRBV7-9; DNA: TGTGCCAGCAGCTTAGGGGGTGCAGGGGAAAATTCACCCCTCCACTTT; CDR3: CASSLGGAGENSPLHF
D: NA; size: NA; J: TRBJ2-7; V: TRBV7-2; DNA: TGTGCCAGCAGCTTAGATAAAGGTCCCAGCTACGAGCAGTACTTC; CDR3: CASSLDKGPSYEQYF
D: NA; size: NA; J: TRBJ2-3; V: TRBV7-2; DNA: TGTGCCAGCGGGACCTACAGGGCCTCAGATACGCAGTATTTT; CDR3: CASGTYRASDTQYF
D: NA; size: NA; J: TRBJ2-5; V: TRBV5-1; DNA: TGCGCCAGCAGCCTAGGTCCTCACCCCGAGACCCAGTACTTC; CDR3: CASSLGPHPETQYF
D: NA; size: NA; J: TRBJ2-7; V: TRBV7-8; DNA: TGTGCCAGCAGCCTTGACACGAGCCCCTACGAGCAGTACTTC; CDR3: CASSLDTSPYEQYF
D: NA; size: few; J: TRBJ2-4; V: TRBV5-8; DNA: TGTGCCAGCAGCCTTCAGGGATACATTCAGTACTTC; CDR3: CASSLQGYIQYF
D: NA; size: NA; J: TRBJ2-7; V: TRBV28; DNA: TGTGCCAGCAGATCTATCTACGAGCAGTACTTC; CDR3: CASRSIYEQYF
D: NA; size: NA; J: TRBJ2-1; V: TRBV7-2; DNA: TGTGCCAGCATCCTAACGGGGCGCTCCTACAATGAGCAGTTCTTC; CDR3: CASILTGRSYNEQFF
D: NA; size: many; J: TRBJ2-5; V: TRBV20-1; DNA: TGCAGTGCTAAGACAGACCAAGAGACCCAGTACTTC; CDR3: CSAKTDQETQYF
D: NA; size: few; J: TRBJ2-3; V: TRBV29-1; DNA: TGCAGCGTTGTCCGGGGCGAGGGTACGCAGTATTTT; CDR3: CSVVRGEGTQYF
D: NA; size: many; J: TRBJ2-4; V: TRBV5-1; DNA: TGCGCCAGCAGCTTGGTGGGTTCCGGGACTCAGTACTTC; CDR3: CASSLVGSGTQYF
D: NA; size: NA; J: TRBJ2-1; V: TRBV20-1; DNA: TGCAGTGCTGGCCAGAACTACAATGAGCAGTTCTTC; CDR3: CSAGQNYNEQFF
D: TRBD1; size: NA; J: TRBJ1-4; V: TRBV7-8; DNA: TGTGCCAGCAGCTTACCGCCCGAGACAGGGAGGTTTGAAAAACTGTTTTTT; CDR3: CASSLPPETGRFEKLFF
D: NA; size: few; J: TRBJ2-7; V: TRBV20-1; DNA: TGCAGTGCTATAGGGGGACTACGATTTTACGAGCAGTACTTC; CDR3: CSAIGGLRFYEQYF
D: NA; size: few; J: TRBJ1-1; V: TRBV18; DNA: TGTGCCAGCTCACCGGGACCGACTGCTACAGCTTTCTTT; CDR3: CASSPGPTATAFF
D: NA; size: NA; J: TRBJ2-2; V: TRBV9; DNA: TGTGCCAGCAGCGTAGCTTCTAGCGCGAACACCGGGGAGCTGTTTTTT; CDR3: CASSVASSANTGELFF
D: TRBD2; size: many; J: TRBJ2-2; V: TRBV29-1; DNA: TGCAGCGTTGTAGAACTAGCGGGCACCGGGGAGCTGTTTTTT; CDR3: CSVVELAGTGELFF